These T cell receptor beta chains were read from a single sample in a study of blood T cells in healthy people across ages. MiXCR, run by TCRdb on the 5' RACE reads, gives a single entry per CDR3 protein. The table shows about 1,500,000 distinct CDR3 sequences, with 28% occurring only once. Sequenced input: blood. The receptor set was obtained from a young woman in good health. CDR3s include the opening cysteine and the closing phenylalanine or tryptophan. The order of the fields is V gene, CDR3 length, J gene, clone size, D gene, CDR3 DNA, CDR3 protein. The D gene is left open where the match is weak. The listing skips clone size in some rows; elsewhere it reads once, few, many or a size class.

TRBV12-5	13	TRBJ2-3	few	-	TGTGCTAGTGGTCCAGCGGGCACAGATACGCAGTATTTT	CASGPAGTDTQYF
TRBV6-5	11	TRBJ1-1	-	-	TGTGCCAGCATCCGTAGATTAGAAGCTTTCTTT	CASIRRLEAFF
TRBV29-1	11	TRBJ1-2	few	-	TGCAGCGTGAGGAGGGCCGGCGGCTACACCTTC	CSVRRAGGYTF
TRBV24-1	17	TRBJ2-7	once	-	TGTGCCACCAGTGATTTGGGGACTGGGGGCGGTATAAATGAGCAGTACTTC	CATSDLGTGGGINEQYF
TRBV10-3	16	TRBJ1-2	few	-	TGTGCCATCAGTGATGGACAGTCATACGAGGGGTATGGCTACACCTTC	CAISDGQSYEGYGYTF
TRBV2	12	TRBJ2-1	many	TRBD2	TGTGCCAGCAGCCTAAGCGGGATGGAGCAGTTCTTC	CASSLSGMEQFF
TRBV10-1	10	TRBJ1-1	once	-	TGCGCTGTCAAGGAGACTGAAGCTTTCTTT	CAVKETEAFF
TRBV12-3/TRBV12-4	14	TRBJ2-5	-	-	TGTGCCAGCAGTTTTTACAGCAGGCTGAGGACCCAGTACTTC	CASSFYSRLRTQYF
TRBV7-2	15	TRBJ2-4	many	-	TGTTCCAGCAGCTTGAACCCGGGTCCAAAAAACATTCAGTACTTC	CSSSLNPGPKNIQYF
TRBV4-1	16	TRBJ2-1	few	-	TGCGCCAGCAGCCCCCTAGGGGGGGGAATTTGCAATGAGCAGTTCTTC	CASSPLGGGICNEQFF
TRBV6-2/TRBV6-3	12	TRBJ2-5	-	-	TGTGCCTGCAGTTACCTTGGGGAGACCCAGTACTTC	CACSYLGETQYF
TRBV7-3	14	TRBJ2-1	-	-	TGTGCCAGCAGCTTAATCCTTGGGGACAATGAGCAGTTCTTC	CASSLILGDNEQFF
TRBV12-3/TRBV12-4	18	TRBJ2-1	-	TRBD1	TGTGCCAGCAGTTTGGGAACCTTAGCTGGGACAGTTAACAATGAGCAGTTCTTC	CASSLGTLAGTVNNEQFF
TRBV9	15	TRBJ1-5	-	-	TGTGCCAGCAGCGAGAGGGGTTATAGCAATCAGCCCCAGCATTTT	CASSERGYSNQPQHF
TRBV10-2	16	TRBJ2-1	-	TRBD2	TGCGCCAGCACCCCAGGACTAGCTGCAAGATACAATGAGCAGTTCTTC	CASTPGLAARYNEQFF
TRBV30	11	TRBJ2-1	-	-	TGTGCCTGGGGGGGGCGTAATGAGCAGTTCTTC	CAWGGRNEQFF
TRBV27	13	TRBJ1-2	many	-	TGTGCCAGCAGCTGGACGGCAAACTATGGCTACACCTTC	CASSWTANYGYTF
TRBV3-1	17	TRBJ2-2	-	-	TGTGCCAGCAGCCAACGTTTGGGTCGGACTGGGACCGGGGAGCTGTTTTTT	CASSQRLGRTGTGELFF
TRBV28	13	TRBJ1-2	-	TRBD1	TGTGCCAGCAGCCTACAGGGGTTTGAAGGCTACACCTTC	CASSLQGFEGYTF
TRBV5-1	17	TRBJ2-1	few	-	TGCGCCAGCAGCTGGACCCCGGACAGTCGCATATACAATGAGCAGTTCTTC	CASSWTPDSRIYNEQFF
TRBV6-4	15	TRBJ2-2	few	TRBD1	TGTGCCAGCAGTCGAGGGACAGGGGTTACCGGGGAGCTGTTTTTT	CASSRGTGVTGELFF
TRBV7-3	14	TRBJ2-7	few	-	TGTGCCAACAGCTTAGGTGGGGGGCCCTACGAGCAGTACTTC	CANSLGGGPYEQYF
TRBV6-2/TRBV6-3	15	TRBJ2-7	-	-	TGTGCCAGCAGGTTTGGGCCTCCCCGGTCCTACGAGCAGTACTTC	CASRFGPPRSYEQYF
TRBV30	14	TRBJ2-7	-	TRBD1	TGTGCCTGGAGACGACAGGGCTGGGACTACGAGCAGTACTTC	CAWRRQGWDYEQYF
TRBV19	11	TRBJ1-1	-	-	TGTGCCACCCAATGGGGAGGGGAAGCTTTCTTT	CATQWGGEAFF
TRBV7-2	13	TRBJ1-5	once	-	TGTGCCAGCAGCTCAACCCCCGATCAGCCCCAGCATTTT	CASSSTPDQPQHF
TRBV3-1	10	TRBJ1-2	few	-	TGTGCCAGCAGCGGACAGAGCTACACCTTC	CASSGQSYTF
TRBV10-3	17	TRBJ2-7	few	TRBD2	TGTGCCATCAGTGCCGGGGGGGGCGGGGGGACCTCCTACGAGCAGTACTTC	CAISAGGGGGTSYEQYF
TRBV12-3/TRBV12-4	12	TRBJ2-2	-	-	TGTGCCAGCACCCCCCGGGCCGGGGAGCTGTTTTTT	CASTPRAGELFF
TRBV7-8	17	TRBJ1-1	-	TRBD1	TGTGCCAGCAGCTTAGCCGACCACAGGGGGCGGAACACTGAAGCTTTCTTT	CASSLADHRGRNTEAFF
TRBV11-2	16	TRBJ1-2	few	TRBD1	TGTGCCAGCAGCCAACAAATTACCGGGACAGGGGGTGGCTACACCTTC	CASSQQITGTGGGYTF
TRBV9	15	TRBJ2-2	-	TRBD1	TGTGCCAGCAGCGTAGGGACAGGGGCGACCGGGGAGCTGTTTTTT	CASSVGTGATGELFF